A single sample is the source of the 7 T cell receptor beta chains below, sequenced in a study of blood T cell repertoires in COVID-19. Produced via immunoSEQ multiplex PCR; TCRdb's table is partial and in-frame only. The sample lists around 200,000 clones, roughly nine tenths occurring once. Sequencing used peripheral blood. These receptors were taken from a man between 65 and 85 years old with active or convalescent COVID-19.

V gene TRBV30 combines with J gene TRBJ1-1; D is undetermined. The CDR3 extends over 15 amino acids. V gave up 3 bases and J gave up 1 base, with 15 bases separating them. CDR1 is GTSNPN, CDR2 SVGIG, per germline (reference sequence). DNA for the CDR3: TGTGCCTGGAGAGGGAGTAACTCTCCGAACACTGAAGCTTTCTTT. Protein product: CAWRGSNSPNTEAFF.

The chain links TRBV4-3 to TRBJ1-2, with 7 bases fitting TRBD1. Germline V gives CDR1 LGHNA, CDR2 YSLEER. This CDR3 contains 17 residues. After removal of 0 bases from V and 8 bases from J, the junction contained 15 bases not matched to a gene. This CDR3 reads CASSQDFRDSRQRGYTF. CDR3 nucleotide sequence: TGCGCCAGCAGCCAAGATTTTCGGGACAGTCGCCAAAGGGGCTACACCTTC.

This clone was detected only once. The chain joins TRBV3-1 (or the pseudogene TRBV3-2) to TRBJ2-7; 8 positions match TRBD2. The CDR3 runs 18 residues. Germline V gives CDR1 LGHDT, CDR2 YNNKEL (reference sequence). With 4 bases clipped from V and 0 bases from J, the junction kept 14 bases outside the gene matches. CDR3 protein: CASSLWSEVAGYSYEQYF. The CDR3 bases are TGTGCCAGCAGCCTATGGTCCGAAGTAGCGGGGTACTCCTACGAGCAGTACTTC.

This chain connects TRBV19 to TRBJ1-1; D is possibly TRBD1 (6 bases). V gave up 7 bases and J gave up 3 bases, with 18 bases separating them. In germline, CDR1 is LNHDA, CDR2 SQIVND (reference sequence). CDR3 length: 15 amino acids. The CDR3 DNA reads TGTGCCAGTAAGAGATTCCTCGAGGGGGACACTGAAGCTTTCTTT. It is translated as CASKRFLEGDTEAFF.

The gene calls are TRBV19 and TRBJ1-1; D is possibly TRBD1 (6 bases). CDR3 length: 17 amino acids. Per the germline V gene, CDR1 is LNHDA and CDR2 is SQIVND (reference sequence). V lost 5 bases and J lost 3, with 22 bases in between. The CDR3 DNA reads TGTGCCAGTAGTCCCCGCCCCGCACAGGGTGGGGACACTGAAGCTTTCTTT. Amino acids: CASSPRPAQGGDTEAFF.

The J gene is TRBJ1-4, the V gene TRBV3-1 (or the pseudogene TRBV3-2), with D possibly TRBD1 on 5 matching bases. The CDR3 is 15 amino acids. Trimming left V 4 bases short and J 5 bases short, with 14 bases between. Germline CDR1 is LGHDT and CDR2 is YNNKEL (reference sequence). Here the CDR3 reads CASSRADSVNEKLFF. The CDR3 DNA is TGTGCCAGCAGCCGCGCCGACAGCGTAAATGAAAAACTGTTTTTT.

The chain links TRBV19 to TRBJ1-1, with 10 positions matching TRBD1. Germline loops: CDR1 LNHDA, CDR2 SQIVND (reference sequence). The CDR3 is 14 residues long. The V and J ends lost 4 bases and 6 bases, in that order; junction bases with no gene match: 5. The CDR3 DNA reads as TGTGCCAGTAGTAAAGGACAGGGGGAGTCTGAAGCTTTCTTT. Protein: CASSKGQGESEAFF.